This T cell receptor (beta chain) was captured in a study of cytomegalovirus exposure and HLA in healthy donors. Study outcomes and limitations: In the analysis, some V segments, TRBV6-2 and TRBV6-3 included, were excluded as indistinguishable. A later analysis, which compared TCR beta chains of equal frequency, found the HLA-associated ones more clonally expanded. Confirmation in vitro established that a few CMV-associated chains were specific for CMV antigens.

The PCR employed 60 Vbeta primers together with 13 Jbeta primers. Here immunoSEQ multiplex PCR was the method, and the copy in TCRdb shows in-frame clones only, minus some. The sample contains 150,000 or so clones, roughly 70% of which appear only once. The CDR3 is made up of 14 amino acids. Germline CDR1 is ENHRY and CDR2 is SYGVKD. The V gene end was trimmed by 10 bases and the J gene end by 4 bases; junction bases not matched to a gene: 4. On this clone itself: Its antigen is not known.

The clonotype originates from a man aged 18 to 29 in good health and CMV-seropositive. V usage is TRBV10-3 and J usage is TRBJ2-1, with 13 positions matching TRBD2. The sequenced sample was PBMCs. The CDR3 loop reads CASQTSGGYNEQFF. CDR3 nucleotides: TGTGCCAGTCAGACTAGCGGGGGGTACAATGAGCAGTTCTTC.